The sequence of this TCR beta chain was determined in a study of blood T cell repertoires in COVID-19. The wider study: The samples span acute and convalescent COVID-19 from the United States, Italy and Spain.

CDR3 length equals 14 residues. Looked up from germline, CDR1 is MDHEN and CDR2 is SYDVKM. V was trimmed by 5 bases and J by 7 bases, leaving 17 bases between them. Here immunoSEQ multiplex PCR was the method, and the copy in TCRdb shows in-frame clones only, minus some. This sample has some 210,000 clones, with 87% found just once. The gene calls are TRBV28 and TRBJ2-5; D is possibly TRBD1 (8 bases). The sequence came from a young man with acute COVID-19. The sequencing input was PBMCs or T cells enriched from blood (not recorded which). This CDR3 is CASSPRQGRGTQYF. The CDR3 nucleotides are TGTGCCAGCAGTCCCCGACAGGGGAGGGGGACCCAGTACTTC.